This TCR beta chain was obtained from a study of cytomegalovirus exposure and HLA in healthy donors. Trimming stripped 3 bases from V and 8 bases from J, with 7 bases between. Germline CDR1 MNHNY, CDR2 SVGAGI (reference sequence). The CDR3 is made up of 11 amino acids. To note about this clone: Its specificity is unknown.

The PCR had 60 Vbeta and 13 Jbeta primers. Only in-frame clones appear in the TCRdb table, and some are missing; sequencing was by immunoSEQ multiplex PCR. The data contain approximately 100,000 clones, around 80% of them seen just once; the ten biggest clones take up less than 3.5%. Study conclusions and caveats: In presence/absence analyses, roughly uniform sequencing depth across donors was assumed. In a later analysis, V- and J-gene trimming of beta chains associated with a DCLRE1C missense variant, replicated independently.

This TCR derives from a female donor in good health and CMV-seronegative. The chain recombines TRBV6-6 with TRBJ1-1, with a possible D match to TRBD1 (5 bases). The sample comprised PBMCs. CDR3 coding DNA: TGTGCCAGCAGTTATGGACAAGAAGCTTTCTTT. Protein: CASSYGQEAFF.